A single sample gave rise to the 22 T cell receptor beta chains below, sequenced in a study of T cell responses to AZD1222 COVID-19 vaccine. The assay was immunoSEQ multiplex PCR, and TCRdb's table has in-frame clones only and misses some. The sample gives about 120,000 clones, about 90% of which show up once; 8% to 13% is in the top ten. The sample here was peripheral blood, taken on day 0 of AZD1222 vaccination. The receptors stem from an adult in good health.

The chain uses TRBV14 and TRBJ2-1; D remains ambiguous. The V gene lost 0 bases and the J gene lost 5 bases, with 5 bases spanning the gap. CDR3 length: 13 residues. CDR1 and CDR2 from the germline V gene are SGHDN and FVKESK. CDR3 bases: TGTGCCAGCAGCCAAGACTATCACAATGAGCAGTTCTTC. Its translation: CASSQDYHNEQFF. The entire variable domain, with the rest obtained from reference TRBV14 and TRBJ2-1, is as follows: EAGVTQFPSHSVIEKGQTVTLRCDPISGHDNLYWYRRVMGKEIKFLLHFVKESKQDESGMPNNRFLAERTGGTYSTLKVQPAELEDSGVYFCASSQDYHNEQFFGPGTRLTVL.

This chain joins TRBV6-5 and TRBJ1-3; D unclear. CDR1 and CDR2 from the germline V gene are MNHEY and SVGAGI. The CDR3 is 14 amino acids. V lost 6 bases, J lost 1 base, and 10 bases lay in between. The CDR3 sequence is CASSPVWSGNTIYF. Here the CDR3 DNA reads TGTGCCAGCAGCCCGGTTTGGTCTGGAAACACCATATATTTT.

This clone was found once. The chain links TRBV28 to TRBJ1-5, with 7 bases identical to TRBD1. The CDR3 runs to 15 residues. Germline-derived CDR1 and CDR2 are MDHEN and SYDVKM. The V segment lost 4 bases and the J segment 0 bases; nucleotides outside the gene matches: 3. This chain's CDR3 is CASSSGQYSNQPQHF. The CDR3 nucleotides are TGTGCCAGCAGTTCGGGACAGTATAGCAATCAGCCCCAGCATTTT.

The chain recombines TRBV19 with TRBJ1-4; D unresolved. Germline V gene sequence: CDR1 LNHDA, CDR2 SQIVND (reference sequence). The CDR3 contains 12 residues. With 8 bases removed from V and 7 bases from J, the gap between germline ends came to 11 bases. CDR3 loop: CASGRGGEKLFF. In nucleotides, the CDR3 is TGTGCCAGTGGGCGCGGCGGTGAAAAACTGTTTTTT.

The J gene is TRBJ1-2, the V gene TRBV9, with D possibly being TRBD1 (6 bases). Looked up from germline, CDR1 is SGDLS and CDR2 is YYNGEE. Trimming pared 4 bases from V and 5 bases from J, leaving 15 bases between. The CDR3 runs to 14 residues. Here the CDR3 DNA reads TGTGCCAGCAGCCAAGGACAGATACCATATGGCTACACCTTC. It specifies CASSQGQIPYGYTF.

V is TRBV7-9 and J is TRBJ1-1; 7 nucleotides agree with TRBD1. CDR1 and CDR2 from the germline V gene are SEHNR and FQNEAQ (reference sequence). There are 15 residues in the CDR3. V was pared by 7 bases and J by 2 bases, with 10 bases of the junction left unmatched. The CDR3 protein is CASKKKDRLNTEAFF. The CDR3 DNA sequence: TGTGCCAGCAAGAAAAAGGACAGGCTTAACACTGAAGCTTTCTTT.

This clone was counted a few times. The CDR3 DNA reads TGTGCCAGTAGTACAGTGATGGGAGAGACCCAGTACTTC. This sequence encodes CASSTVMGETQYF. The chain combines TRBV19 with TRBJ2-5; no firm D call. This CDR3 region has 13 residues. Trimming left V 4 bases short and J 4 bases short, with 10 bases between. Germline V CDR1 and CDR2: LNHDA, SQIVND (reference sequence).

The CDR3 coding sequence is TGTGCCAGCAGTGGCAATAATTCACCCCTCCACTTT. It specifies CASSGNNSPLHF. The chain combines TRBV2 with TRBJ1-6; D is uncertain. Trimming removed 4 bases from V and 5 bases from J, with 3 bases in between. CDR3 length equals 12 residues. Germline loops: CDR1 SNHLY, CDR2 FYNNEI.

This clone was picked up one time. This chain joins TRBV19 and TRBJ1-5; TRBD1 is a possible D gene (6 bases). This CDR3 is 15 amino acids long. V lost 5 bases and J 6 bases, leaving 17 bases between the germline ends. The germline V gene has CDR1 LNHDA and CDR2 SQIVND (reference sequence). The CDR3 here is CASSAQGGGAQPQHF. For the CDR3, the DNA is TGTGCCAGTAGTGCCCAGGGAGGGGGTGCTCAGCCCCAGCATTTT.

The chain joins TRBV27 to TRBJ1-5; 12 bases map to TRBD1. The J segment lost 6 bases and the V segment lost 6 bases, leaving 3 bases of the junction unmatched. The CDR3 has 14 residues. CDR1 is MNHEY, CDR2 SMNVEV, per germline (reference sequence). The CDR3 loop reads CASRGTGGGQPQHF. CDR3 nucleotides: TGTGCCAGCAGAGGGACAGGGGGCGGTCAGCCCCAGCATTTT.

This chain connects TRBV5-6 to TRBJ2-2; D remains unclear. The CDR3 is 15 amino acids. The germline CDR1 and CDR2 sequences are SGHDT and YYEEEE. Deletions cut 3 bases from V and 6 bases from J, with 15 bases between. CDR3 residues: CASSSLDRSAGELFF. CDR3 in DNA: TGTGCCAGCAGCTCCCTGGACCGTTCGGCCGGGGAGCTGTTTTTT. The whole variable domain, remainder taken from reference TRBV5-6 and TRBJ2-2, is DAGVTQSPTHLIKTRGQQVTLRCSPKSGHDTVSWYQQALGQGPQFIFQYYEEEERQRGNFPDRFSGHQFPNYSSELNVNALLLGDSALYLCASSSLDRSAGELFFGEGSRLTVL.

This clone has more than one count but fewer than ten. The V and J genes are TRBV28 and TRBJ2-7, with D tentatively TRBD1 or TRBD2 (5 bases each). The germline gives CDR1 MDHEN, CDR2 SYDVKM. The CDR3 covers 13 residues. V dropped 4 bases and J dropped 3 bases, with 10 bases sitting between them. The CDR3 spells CASSSGPFYEQYF. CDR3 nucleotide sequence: TGTGCCAGCAGTTCGGGGCCCTTCTACGAGCAGTACTTC.

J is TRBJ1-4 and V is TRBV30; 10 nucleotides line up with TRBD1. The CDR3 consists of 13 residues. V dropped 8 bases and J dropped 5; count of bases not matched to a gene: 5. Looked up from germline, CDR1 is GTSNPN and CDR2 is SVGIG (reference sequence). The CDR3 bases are TGTGCCGGTCCGGGACAGGGGAATGAAAAACTGTTTTTT. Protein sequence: CAGPGQGNEKLFF.

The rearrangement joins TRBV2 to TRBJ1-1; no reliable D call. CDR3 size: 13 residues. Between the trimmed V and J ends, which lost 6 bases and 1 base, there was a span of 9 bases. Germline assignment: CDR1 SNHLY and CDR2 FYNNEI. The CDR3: CASRRGRNTEAFF. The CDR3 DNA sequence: TGTGCCAGCAGACGGGGTAGGAACACTGAAGCTTTCTTT.

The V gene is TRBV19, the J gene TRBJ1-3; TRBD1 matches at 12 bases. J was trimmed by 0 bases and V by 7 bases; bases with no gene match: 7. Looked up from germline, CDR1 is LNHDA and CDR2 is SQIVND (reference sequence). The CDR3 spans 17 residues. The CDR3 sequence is CASKGQGAYFSGNTIYF. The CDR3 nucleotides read TGTGCCAGTAAGGGACAGGGGGCTTATTTCTCTGGAAACACCATATATTTT. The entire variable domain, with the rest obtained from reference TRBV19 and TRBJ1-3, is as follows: DGGITQSPKYLFRKEGQNVTLSCEQNLNHDAMYWYRQDPGQGLRLIYYSQIVNDFQKGDIAEGYSVSREKKESFPLTVTSAQKNPTAFYLCASKGQGAYFSGNTIYFGEGSWLTVV.

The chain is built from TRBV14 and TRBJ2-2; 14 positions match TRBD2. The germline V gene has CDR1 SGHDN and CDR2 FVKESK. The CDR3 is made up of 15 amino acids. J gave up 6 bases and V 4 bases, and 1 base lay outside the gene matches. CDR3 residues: CASSPTSGGAGELFF. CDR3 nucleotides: TGTGCCAGCAGCCCGACTAGCGGGGGGGCCGGGGAGCTGTTTTTT.

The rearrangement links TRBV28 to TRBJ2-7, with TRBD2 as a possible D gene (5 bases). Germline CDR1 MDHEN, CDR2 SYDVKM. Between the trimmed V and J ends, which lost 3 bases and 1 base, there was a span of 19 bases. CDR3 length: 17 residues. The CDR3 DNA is TGTGCCAGCAGTTTCATAGGACTGGGTTCCGCTTCCTACGAGCAGTACTTC. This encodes CASSFIGLGSASYEQYF. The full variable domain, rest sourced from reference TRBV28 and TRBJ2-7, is DVKVTQSSRYLVKRTGEKVFLECVQDMDHENMFWYRQDPGLGLRLIYFSYDVKMKEKGDIPEGYSVSREKKERFSLILESASTNQTSMYLCASSFIGLGSASYEQYFGPGTRLTVT.

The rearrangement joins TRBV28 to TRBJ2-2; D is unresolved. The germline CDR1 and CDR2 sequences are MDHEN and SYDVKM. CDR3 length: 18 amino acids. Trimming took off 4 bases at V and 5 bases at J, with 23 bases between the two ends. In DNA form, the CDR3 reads TGTGCCAGCAGTTCACCCCTCCACGGGCGGTTCCTAACCGGGGAGCTGTTTTTT. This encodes CASSSPLHGRFLTGELFF.

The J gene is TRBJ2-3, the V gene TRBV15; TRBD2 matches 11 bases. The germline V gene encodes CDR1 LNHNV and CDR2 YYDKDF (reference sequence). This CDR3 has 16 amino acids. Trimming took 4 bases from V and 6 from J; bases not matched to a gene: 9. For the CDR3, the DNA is TGTGCCACCAGCAAAAGGCTAGCGGGGGGCGCGGATACGCAGTATTTT. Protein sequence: CATSKRLAGGADTQYF.

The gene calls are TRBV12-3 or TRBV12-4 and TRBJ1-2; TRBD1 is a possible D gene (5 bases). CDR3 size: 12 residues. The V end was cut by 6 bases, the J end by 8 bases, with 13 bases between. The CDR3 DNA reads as TGTGCCAGCAGACCCCTTAGGGACGGCTACACCTTC. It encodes CASRPLRDGYTF.

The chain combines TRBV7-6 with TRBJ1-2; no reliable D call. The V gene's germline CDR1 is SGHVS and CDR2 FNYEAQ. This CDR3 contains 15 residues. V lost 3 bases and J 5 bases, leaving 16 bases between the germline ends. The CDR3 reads CASSFGRGGLYGYTF. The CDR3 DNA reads TGTGCCAGCAGCTTCGGACGGGGAGGTTTATATGGCTACACCTTC.

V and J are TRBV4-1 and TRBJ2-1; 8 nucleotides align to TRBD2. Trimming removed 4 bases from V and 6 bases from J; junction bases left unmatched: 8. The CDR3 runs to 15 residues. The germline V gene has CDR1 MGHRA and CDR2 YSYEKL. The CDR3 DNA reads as TGCGCCAGCAGCCCCGGGGTAGCGGGAAGCAATGAGCAGTTCTTC. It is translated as CASSPGVAGSNEQFF.